The 14 T cell receptor beta chains below all came from one sample that was sequenced in a study of Ad26.COV2.S vaccination and SARS-CoV-2 variants (dated by TCRdb to the early 2020s). Libraries were prepared through the immunoSEQ multiplex PCR assay. TCRdb took over this immuneACCESS table, retaining in-frame rearrangements with V and J assigned. Such tables are incomplete; in checked studies, under half of the missing clones stem from an unresolved V gene, and the remainder is unexplained. The sample table shows hundreds of thousands of clones, and 80% to 95% are seen once. The ten biggest clones cover 12% of the sample. The treatment or condition label here, explained by the study, means: approximately 18 received Ad26.COV2.S at low or high dose, single or two shots; a few received placebo; per-sample allocation not given. Repertoires of vaccine and placebo recipients were sequenced from samples taken on day 63 after the first injection.

The sample in question was peripheral blood, obtained in a trial of Ad26.COV2.S vaccine versus placebo. These receptor sequences come from a person between 18 and 65 years old who received the Ad26.COV2.S COVID-19 vaccine or a placebo.

This rearrangement joins TRBV6-5 to TRBJ2-1, with TRBD2 as a possible D gene (6 bases). The CDR3 runs to 15 residues. V lost 5 bases and J lost 4, with 15 bases in between. Germline loops: CDR1 MNHEY, CDR2 SVGAGI. CDR3 sequence (DNA): TGTGCCAGCAGTAGGCGGGAAGGGAAATACAATGAGCAGTTCTTC. Protein product: CASSRREGKYNEQFF.

This chain uses TRBV5-6 with TRBJ2-7, with a possible D match to TRBD1 (6 bases). V lost 5 bases and J 4 bases, leaving 13 bases between the germline ends. CDR1 is SGHDT, CDR2 YYEEEE, per germline. The CDR3 runs 13 residues. The CDR3 sequence: CASRSTGRYEQYF. The CDR3 DNA follows: TGTGCCAGCAGGTCAACAGGGCGGTACGAGCAGTACTTC.

The chain carries TRBV28 and TRBJ1-3; a possible D gene is TRBD1 (5 bases). The CDR3 has 15 amino acids. Looked up from germline, CDR1 is MDHEN and CDR2 is SYDVKM. The V gene lost 8 bases and the J gene lost 3 bases, with 17 bases spanning the gap. The CDR3 bases are TGTGCCAGCGATTCGACAGCAACCGGTGGAAACACCATATATTTT. Protein product: CASDSTATGGNTIYF.

The J gene is TRBJ2-1, the V gene TRBV28, with TRBD2 identical over 7 bases. Looked up from germline, CDR1 is MDHEN and CDR2 is SYDVKM. The CDR3 has 14 amino acids. The V segment lost 6 bases and the J segment 6 bases; nucleotides outside the gene matches: 8. CDR3 sequence (DNA): TGTGCCAGCAGACCGGGACTACCGGGCAATGAGCAGTTCTTC. Its protein product is CASRPGLPGNEQFF.

CDR3 nucleotide sequence: TGTGCCACCAGCAGGGGGTGGGACAGGAGCACAGATACGCAGTATTTT. Translation: CATSRGWDRSTDTQYF. The genes are TRBV15 and TRBJ2-3; 8 positions match TRBD1. V dropped 3 bases and J dropped 0; count of bases not matched to a gene: 5. This CDR3 is 16 amino acids long. From germline, CDR1 is LNHNV and CDR2 YYDKDF (reference sequence).

This clone was seen more than once but under ten times. The V call is TRBV5-1, the J call TRBJ1-2; D gene unclear. The CDR3 spans 12 residues. The V gene's germline CDR1 is SGHRS and CDR2 YFSETQ. Trimming stripped 4 bases from V and 2 bases from J, with 6 bases between. CDR3 bases: TGCGCCAGCAGCGGCTGGAACTATGGCTACACCTTC. This codes for CASSGWNYGYTF.

The chain carries TRBV7-9 and TRBJ1-2; possibly TRBD1 for D (5 bases). This CDR3 has 14 residues. V was trimmed by 0 bases and J by 12 bases, leaving 17 bases between them. Germline CDR1 and CDR2: SEHNR and FQNEAQ (reference sequence). Written as DNA, the CDR3 is TGTGCCAGCAGCTTAGCCTGGAGGGGCCAAGGCGACACCTTC. This encodes CASSLAWRGQGDTF.

This chain joins TRBV15 and TRBJ2-6; 7 bases are shared with TRBD1. The V gene's germline CDR1 is LNHNV and CDR2 YYDKDF (reference sequence). The CDR3 length is 17 residues. Trimming cost V 6 bases and J 1 base; bases outside gene matches: 9. The CDR3 loop is CATRQGPSESGANVLTF. The CDR3 DNA reads as TGTGCCACCAGACAGGGGCCCTCAGAATCTGGGGCCAACGTCCTGACTTTC.

In DNA form, the CDR3 reads TGTGCCAGTAGAGGCCCCAGTTCCTACGAGCAGTACTTC. Residues: CASRGPSSYEQYF. V gene TRBV19 combines with J gene TRBJ2-7; D call uncertain. The CDR3 loop spans 13 amino acids. CDR1 and CDR2 (germline): LNHDA, SQIVND (reference sequence). The V end lost 6 bases, the J end lost 1 base, and 10 bases lay between the germline ends.

The genes are TRBV2 and TRBJ1-1, with a possible D match to TRBD1 (5 bases). V lost 8 bases and J 7 bases, leaving 14 bases between the germline ends. Germline lookup yields CDR1 SNHLY and CDR2 FYNNEI. The CDR3 has 12 amino acids. CDR3 bases: TGTGCCAGCTCGCAGGGTTTTTTTGAAGCTTTCTTT. Protein product: CASSQGFFEAFF.

The chain couples TRBV9 to TRBJ2-3; D may match TRBD1 or TRBD2 (6 bases each). V gave up 1 base and J gave up 0 bases, with 9 bases separating them. Germline values: CDR1 SGDLS, CDR2 YYNGEE. The CDR3 is made up of 15 amino acids. Here the CDR3 DNA reads TGTGCCAGCAGCGTAAGGGGGGCTAGCACAGATACGCAGTATTTT. Its translation is CASSVRGASTDTQYF.

About this clone: The sample has other DNA sequences that encode this CDR3 too. The chain links TRBV29-1 to TRBJ2-7; D gene uncertain. This CDR3 has 11 amino acids. CDR1 is SQVTM, CDR2 ANQGSEA, per germline. With 4 bases removed from V and 4 bases from J, the gap between germline ends came to 8 bases. The CDR3 spells CSVGFGYEQYF. The CDR3 DNA is TGCAGCGTTGGGTTTGGGTACGAGCAGTACTTC.

The chain's CDR3 is CASSSVFRGRTEAFF. The CDR3 nucleotides read TGTGCCAGCAGTTCGGTCTTTAGGGGGAGGACTGAAGCTTTCTTT. The chain uses TRBV28 and TRBJ1-1; D may be TRBD1 (6 bases). CDR1 and CDR2 from the germline V gene are MDHEN and SYDVKM. There are 15 residues in the CDR3. Between the trimmed V and J ends, which lost 4 bases and 5 bases, there was a span of 17 bases. The full variable domain, with the rest looked up from reference TRBV28 and TRBJ1-1, is DVKVTQSSRYLVKRTGEKVFLECVQDMDHENMFWYRQDPGLGLRLIYFSYDVKMKEKGDIPEGYSVSREKKERFSLILESASTNQTSMYLCASSSVFRGRTEAFFGQGTRLTVV.

CDR3 sequence (DNA): TGTGCCAGCAGTGAAGCGCTTCGGGGGCAGAAGCAGTATTTT. Translated, it gives CASSEALRGQKQYF. The V and J genes are TRBV2 and TRBJ2-3; D is possibly TRBD1 or TRBD2 (6 bases each). Trimming took off 0 bases at V and 11 bases at J, with 15 bases between the two ends. There are 14 residues in the CDR3. Per germline, CDR1 SNHLY and CDR2 FYNNEI. Supplemented by reference TRBV2 and TRBJ2-3, the full variable domain reads EPEVTQTPSHQVTQMGQEVILRCVPISNHLYFYWYRQILGQKVEFLVSFYNNEISEKSEIFDDQFSVERPDGSNFTLKIRSTKLEDSAMYFCASSEALRGQKQYFGPGTRLTVL.